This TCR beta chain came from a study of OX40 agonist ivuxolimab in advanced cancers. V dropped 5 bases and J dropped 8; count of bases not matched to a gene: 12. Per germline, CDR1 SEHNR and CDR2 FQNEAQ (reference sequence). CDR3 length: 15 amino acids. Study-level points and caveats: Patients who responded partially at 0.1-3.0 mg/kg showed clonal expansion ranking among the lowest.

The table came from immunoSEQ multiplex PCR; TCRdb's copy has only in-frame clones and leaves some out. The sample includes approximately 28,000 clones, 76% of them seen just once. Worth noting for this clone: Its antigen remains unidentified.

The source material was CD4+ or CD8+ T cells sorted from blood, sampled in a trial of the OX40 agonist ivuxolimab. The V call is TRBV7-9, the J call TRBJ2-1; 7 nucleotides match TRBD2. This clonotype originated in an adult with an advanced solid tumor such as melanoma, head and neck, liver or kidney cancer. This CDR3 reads CASSPGLGPTDEQFF. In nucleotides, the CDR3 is TGTGCCAGCAGCCCCGGACTAGGACCCACGGATGAGCAGTTCTTC. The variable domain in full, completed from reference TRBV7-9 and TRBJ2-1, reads DTGVSQNPRHKITKRGQNVTFRCDPISEHNRLYWYRQTLGQGPEFLTYFQNEAQLEKSRLLSDRFSAERPKGSFSTLEIQRTEQGDSAMYLCASSPGLGPTDEQFFGPGTRLTVL.